This TCR beta chain was recorded in a study of blood T cell repertoires in COVID-19. At the level of the study: Italy, Spain and the United States were the sources of the convalescent and acute COVID-19 samples.

Methods used by the authors: Amplified reference gene primers provided the basis for estimating nucleated cell counts. Method: immunoSEQ multiplex PCR; TCRdb's copy keeps in-frame clones and lacks some. D and trimming were read from the DNA, whereas the V and J calls and clone size are those reported in that table. This table holds around 330,000 clones, 85% found once. Across 24 US areas, participants ranged in age from about 18 to 100 years. Those designated as exposed participants met a COVID-19 case within 2 weeks before study entry. This CDR3 region has 16 residues. Unmatched junction bases numbered 6, after V lost 2 bases and J lost 3 bases. Germline-derived CDR1 and CDR2 are SGHVS and FQNEAQ.

J is TRBJ1-3 and V is TRBV7-8, with 8 bases aligning to TRBD1. The clonotype comes from a woman aged 30 to 39 who had been exposed to COVID-19. The sequencing sample was made of PBMCs or T cells enriched from blood (not recorded which). The CDR3 reads CASSLPMDRVGNTIYF. Here the CDR3 DNA reads TGTGCCAGCAGCTTACCAATGGACAGGGTTGGAAACACCATATATTTT.